This entry features one TCR beta chain sequence. This specimen belongs to a study of blood T cell repertoires in COVID-19. TCRdb's copy holds only in-frame clones and misses some; the assay was immunoSEQ multiplex PCR. The data hold about 120,000 clones, with around nine tenths observed a single time. V shed 1 base, J shed 3 bases, and the junction held 10 bases outside the gene matches. The CDR3 sequence is 17 residues long. Germline lookup yields CDR1 MGHRA and CDR2 YSYEKL. The gene calls are TRBV4-1 and TRBJ2-7; 9 bases are a match to TRBD2. The sequencing sample was made of peripheral blood. The receptor was derived from a woman between 70 and 85 years old with COVID-19, enrolled during active disease. The CDR3 reads CASSQAAGAGGRYEQYF. CDR3 coding DNA: TGCGCCAGCAGCCAAGCAGCAGGGGCGGGGGGGCGCTACGAGCAGTACTTC.